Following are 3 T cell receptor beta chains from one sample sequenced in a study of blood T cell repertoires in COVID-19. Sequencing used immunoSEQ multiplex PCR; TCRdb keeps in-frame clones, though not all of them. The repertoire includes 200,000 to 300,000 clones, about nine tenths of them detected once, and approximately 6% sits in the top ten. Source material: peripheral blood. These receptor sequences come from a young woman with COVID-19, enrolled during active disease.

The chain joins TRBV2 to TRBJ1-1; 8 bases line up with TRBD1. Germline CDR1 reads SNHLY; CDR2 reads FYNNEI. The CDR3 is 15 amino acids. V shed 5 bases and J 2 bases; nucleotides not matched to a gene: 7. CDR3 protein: CASSPGTGLNTEAFF. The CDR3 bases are TGTGCCAGCAGTCCAGGGACAGGCCTCAACACTGAAGCTTTCTTT.

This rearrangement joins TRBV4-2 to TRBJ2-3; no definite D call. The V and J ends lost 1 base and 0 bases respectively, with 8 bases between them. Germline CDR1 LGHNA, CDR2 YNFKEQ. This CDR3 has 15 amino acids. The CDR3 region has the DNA TGTGCCAGCAGCCAAGTGGGCAGAAGCACAGATACGCAGTATTTT. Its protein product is CASSQVGRSTDTQYF.

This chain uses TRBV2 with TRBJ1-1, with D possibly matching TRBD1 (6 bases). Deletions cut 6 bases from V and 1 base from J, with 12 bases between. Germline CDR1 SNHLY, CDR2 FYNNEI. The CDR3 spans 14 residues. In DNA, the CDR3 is TGTGCCAGCAGCAACGACAGGAAGAACACTGAAGCTTTCTTT. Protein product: CASSNDRKNTEAFF.